The 21 T cell receptor beta chains presented below share a single source sample, sequenced in a study of cytomegalovirus exposure and HLA in healthy donors. Amplification used 60 Vbeta primers and 13 Jbeta primers. This table comes from immunoSEQ multiplex PCR, and its TCRdb copy is limited to in-frame clones, with some not included. The repertoire has around 160,000 clones, 60% to 80% of them found once; the top ten carry approximately 2.4%. The sample consisted of PBMCs. These receptors were obtained from a woman in her forties in good health and CMV-seropositive.

The CDR3 nucleotides read TGTGCCAGCAGTCCGGGACAGGGGAACACCGGGGAGCTGTTTTTT. Protein sequence: CASSPGQGNTGELFF. The rearrangement links TRBV6-5 to TRBJ2-2; 9 bases align to TRBD1. CDR3 size: 15 residues. Unmatched junction bases numbered 2, after V lost 5 bases and J lost 1 base. Germline CDR1 is MNHEY and CDR2 is SVGAGI.

The chain combines TRBV6-5 with TRBJ2-5; unclear D gene. This CDR3 region has 13 residues. Germline CDR1 reads MNHEY; CDR2 reads SVGAGI. Trimming shortened V by 0 bases and J by 7 bases, and 9 bases separated the two germline ends. The CDR3 spells CASSYSQPGTQYF. The CDR3 nucleotides are TGTGCCAGCAGTTACTCGCAGCCAGGGACCCAGTACTTC.

This clone was counted a few times. The CDR3 here is CASSYSNGVYEQYF. The DNA of the CDR3 is TGTGCCAGCAGTTACTCGAACGGAGTGTACGAGCAGTACTTC. J is TRBJ2-7 and V is TRBV6-5; D call uncertain. Germline CDR1 MNHEY, CDR2 SVGAGI. CDR3 length: 14 residues. Between the trimmed V and J ends, which lost 0 bases and 4 bases, there was a span of 10 bases.

The chain joins TRBV13 to TRBJ2-5; 15 positions agree with TRBD2. The last part of the DNA fits TRBJ2-7 better; the J call may be wrong. Germline V lookup: CDR1 PRHDT, CDR2 FYEKMQ (reference sequence). This CDR3 has 16 residues. CDR3 DNA sequence: TGTGCCAGCAGCTTATGGTGGACTAGCGGGGGGGGCGAGCAGTACTTC. Amino acids: CASSLWWTSGGGEQYF.

The rearrangement joins TRBV6-1 to TRBJ2-5, with TRBD1 matching over 9 bases. Trimming at V came to 4 bases and at J to 10 bases, leaving 7 bases not matched to a gene. Germline V lookup: CDR1 MNHNS, CDR2 SASEGT. The CDR3 contains 13 residues. The CDR3 protein is CASSVSNRGHQYF. The CDR3 nucleotides read TGTGCCAGCAGTGTCTCTAACAGGGGGCACCAGTACTTC.

Here the CDR3 reads CASSFFPNSNQPQHF. The CDR3 DNA follows: TGCGCCAGCAGCTTTTTTCCTAATAGCAATCAGCCCCAGCATTTT. The rearrangement uses TRBV5-1 and TRBJ1-5; D is ambiguous. This CDR3 contains 15 residues. Trimming cost V 2 bases and J 0 bases, with 9 bases left between them. CDR1 is SGHRS and CDR2 is YFSETQ in the germline V gene.

This chain connects TRBV7-2 to TRBJ2-5; 9 nucleotides agree with TRBD1. Germline lookup yields CDR1 SGHTA and CDR2 FQGNSA. With 4 bases clipped from V and 5 bases from J, the junction kept 5 bases outside the gene matches. This CDR3 has 14 amino acids. The CDR3, as DNA: TGTGCCAGCAGCTATAACAGGGGGCGGGAGACCCAGTACTTC. Translating it yields CASSYNRGRETQYF.

The CDR3 DNA reads TGTGCCACCAAACAGGGTTTGGGGACTGAAGCTTTCTTT. Translating it yields CATKQGLGTEAFF. The rearrangement joins TRBV6-1 to TRBJ1-1; TRBD1 might be the D (6 bases). The V gene's germline CDR1 is MNHNS and CDR2 SASEGT. This CDR3 spans 13 amino acids. V lost 10 bases, J lost 5 bases, and 17 bases lay in between.

The gene calls are TRBV9 and TRBJ2-4; D call uncertain. The CDR3 has 12 residues. V was cut by 4 bases and J by 6 bases, with 8 bases left in between. The V gene's germline CDR1 is SGDLS and CDR2 YYNGEE. The CDR3 reads CASSPNGNIQYF. The CDR3 bases are TGTGCCAGCAGCCCAAACGGAAACATTCAGTACTTC. Together with reference TRBV9 and TRBJ2-4, the CDR3 gives the full variable domain: DSGVTQTPKHLITATGQRVTLRCSPRSGDLSVYWYQQSLDQGLQFLIQYYNGEERAKGNILERFSAQQFPDLHSELNLSSLELGDSALYFCASSPNGNIQYFGAGTRLSVL.

This clone was observed a handful of times. V and J are TRBV4-3 and TRBJ1-5; D is uncertain. Trimming pared 0 bases from V and 7 bases from J, leaving 7 bases between. Germline lookup yields CDR1 LGHNA and CDR2 YSLEER. The CDR3 is 13 residues long. The CDR3 nucleotides read TGCGCCAGCAGCCAAGATGGTCGGCAGCCCCAGCATTTT. Protein sequence: CASSQDGRQPQHF.

The chain employs TRBV7-6 and TRBJ2-3; 15 positions agree with TRBD2. Per germline, CDR1 SGHVS and CDR2 FNYEAQ. V shed 5 bases and J 2 bases; nucleotides not matched to a gene: 2. CDR3 length: 16 residues. The CDR3 loop reads CASSRTSGGVTDTQYF. CDR3 bases: TGTGCCAGCAGCCGGACTAGCGGGGGGGTCACAGATACGCAGTATTTT.

The chain recombines TRBV5-4 with TRBJ1-3; D gene ambiguous. V was trimmed by 1 base and J by 0 bases, leaving 5 bases between them. CDR3 length: 14 amino acids. The germline V gene encodes CDR1 SGHNT and CDR2 YYREEE (reference sequence). The CDR3 region has the DNA TGTGCCAGCAGCTTGTTTAACTCTGGAAACACCATATATTTT. It translates to CASSLFNSGNTIYF.

With respect to this clone: Other DNA sequences of this sample code for an identical CDR3. The rearrangement links TRBV6-5 to TRBJ1-4, with a weak D call TRBD1 (5 bases). The V gene lost 6 bases and the J gene lost 2 bases, with 13 bases spanning the gap. The germline gives CDR1 MNHEY, CDR2 SVGAGI. There are 15 residues in the CDR3. The CDR3 sequence: CASSLNGATNEKLFF. The CDR3 DNA follows: TGTGCCAGCAGCCTGAATGGGGCCACTAATGAAAAACTGTTTTTT.

Written as DNA, the CDR3 is TGTGCCAGCAGCGTAAGACTAGCGGGGGATCTTTACCAAGAGACCCAGTACTTC. Translation gives CASSVRLAGDLYQETQYF. J is TRBJ2-5 and V is TRBV7-6; TRBD2 aligns across 12 bases. Germline V gene sequence: CDR1 SGHVS, CDR2 FNYEAQ. J lost 0 bases, V lost 5 bases, and 10 bases had no gene match. The CDR3 spans 18 residues.

V is TRBV13 and J is TRBJ2-7, with a possible D match to TRBD2 (6 bases). Trimming removed 1 base from V and 2 bases from J, with 9 bases in between. Germline V gene sequence: CDR1 PRHDT, CDR2 FYEKMQ (reference sequence). The CDR3 runs 14 residues. In DNA, the CDR3 is TGTGCCAGCAGCTTAGTTAGCGGTACCTACGAGCAGTACTTC. Translated: CASSLVSGTYEQYF.

The V call is TRBV7-2, the J call TRBJ2-5; D not certain. In germline, CDR1 is SGHTA, CDR2 FQGNSA. The CDR3 is 15 residues long. V was trimmed by 4 bases and J by 1 base, leaving 13 bases between them. Here the CDR3 reads CASSSQSAAQETQYF. CDR3 bases: TGTGCCAGCAGCTCCCAATCGGCGGCCCAAGAGACCCAGTACTTC.

This rearrangement joins TRBV16 to TRBJ2-5, with 9 bases lining up with TRBD1. V shed 5 bases, J shed 0 bases, and the junction held 7 bases outside the gene matches. Germline lookup yields CDR1 KGHSY and CDR2 FQNENV. The CDR3 length is 16 residues. The CDR3 nucleotides read TGTGCCAGCAGCGAAATGACAGGGGGGTACCAAGAGACCCAGTACTTC. Translating it yields CASSEMTGGYQETQYF.

This rearrangement joins TRBV6-5 to TRBJ2-5; 7 nucleotides align to TRBD2. The CDR3 spans 14 residues. Looked up from germline, CDR1 is MNHEY and CDR2 is SVGAGI. V dropped 2 bases and J dropped 5; count of bases not matched to a gene: 5. CDR3 bases: TGTGCCAGCAGTTACCGGACTAGTGAGGAGACCCAGTACTTC. Amino acids: CASSYRTSEETQYF.

J is TRBJ2-7 and V is TRBV19; a weak D match, TRBD1 (8 bases). This CDR3 contains 17 residues. CDR1 is LNHDA and CDR2 is SQIVND in the germline V gene (reference sequence). V was cut by 3 bases and J by 0 bases, with 18 bases left in between. CDR3 nucleotide sequence: TGTGCCAGTAGTATGGGGGGGGCAGGGGGCATCTCCTACGAGCAGTACTTC. Translating it yields CASSMGGAGGISYEQYF. The full variable domain, rest sourced from reference TRBV19 and TRBJ2-7, is DGGITQSPKYLFRKEGQNVTLSCEQNLNHDAMYWYRQDPGQGLRLIYYSQIVNDFQKGDIAEGYSVSREKKESFPLTVTSAQKNPTAFYLCASSMGGAGGISYEQYFGPGTRLTVT.

On this clone itself: Other DNA variants within this sample encode the same CDR3. This sequence joins TRBV18 and TRBJ2-5; TRBD1 matches at 7 bases. Germline V gene data show CDR1 as KGHSH and CDR2 as LQKENI. The CDR3 consists of 14 residues. J gave up 5 bases and V 0 bases, and 3 bases lay outside the gene matches. CDR3 loop: CASSPPGQRETQYF. CDR3 sequence (DNA): TGTGCCAGCTCACCACCGGGACAGAGGGAGACCCAGTACTTC.

The V and J genes are TRBV4-2 and TRBJ1-3; a possible D gene is TRBD1 (6 bases). Germline V gives CDR1 LGHNA, CDR2 YNFKEQ. This CDR3 region has 16 residues. V was pared by 0 bases and J by 2 bases, with 11 bases between. The CDR3 DNA reads as TGTGCCAGCAGCCAAGACCCGGGACACCCTGGAAACACCATATATTTT. It yields the protein CASSQDPGHPGNTIYF.